Sequencing of this T cell receptor beta chain was carried out in a study of blood T cell repertoires in COVID-19. Study in general: COVID-19 samples from acute and convalescent phases originated in the United States, Italy and Spain. T cells, B-cell-depleted T cells, or PBMCs provided the cDNA or gDNA that served as material.

The CDR3 totals 15 residues. Between the trimmed V and J ends, which lost 3 bases and 1 base, there was a span of 10 bases. Germline assignment: CDR1 MGHRA and CDR2 YSYEKL. Authors' data handling: Amplifying reference gene primers gave estimates of nucleated cell counts. The repertoire was sequenced with immunoSEQ multiplex PCR; TCRdb's copy has only in-frame clones and lacks some. The V and J calls and clone size were taken over from that table, and D and trimming were inferred from the DNA. The repertoire has approximately 210,000 clones, about nine tenths of them found once; the top ten carry 1.5% to 2%.

Sequences were obtained from peripheral blood. This clonotype was obtained from a man between 65 and 80 years old with acute or convalescent COVID-19. The genes are TRBV4-1 and TRBJ2-1; D is undetermined. The CDR3 here is CASSHSSLSYNEQFF. CDR3 sequence (DNA): TGCGCCAGCAGCCATAGTAGCCTGTCCTACAATGAGCAGTTCTTC.